The rows below give T cell receptor beta chains drawn from one sample of a study of cytomegalovirus exposure and HLA in healthy donors. Sequencing used immunoSEQ multiplex PCR; TCRdb keeps in-frame clones, though not all of them. The table has tens of thousands of clones, roughly 74% seen once. Sequencing was carried out using PBMCs. The receptor source for this set is a man younger than 45 in good health and CMV-seronegative. Both conserved end residues are part of each CDR3. The order of the fields is clone size, V gene, D gene, J gene, CDR3 protein, CDR3 DNA. A D gene is named only where the DNA matches it firmly. Some rows have no size entry. The others give once, few or many, or a class for an expanded clone.

abundance: once; v_gene: TRBV2; d_gene: TRBD2; j_gene: TRBJ2-7; CDR3aa: CAVSYSDSSGITYEQYF; CDR3nt: TGTGCCGTTTCGTACAGTGATTCGAGCGGGATCACCTACGAGCAGTACTTC
abundance: .; v_gene: TRBV6-6; d_gene: TRBD2; j_gene: TRBJ2-1; CDR3aa: CASSLTDGLAGGEQFF; CDR3nt: TGTGCCAGCAGTTTGACCGATGGACTAGCGGGGGGTGAGCAGTTCTTC
abundance: .; v_gene: TRBV11-2; d_gene: .; j_gene: TRBJ2-7; CDR3aa: CASSLEPGSGYEQYF; CDR3nt: TGTGCCAGCAGCTTAGAACCGGGATCGGGATACGAGCAGTACTTC
abundance: .; v_gene: TRBV10-3; d_gene: .; j_gene: TRBJ1-2; CDR3aa: CAISDPGGAVGGYTF; CDR3nt: TGTGCCATCAGTGATCCCGGGGGGGCGGTCGGTGGCTACACCTTC
abundance: .; v_gene: TRBV14; d_gene: .; j_gene: TRBJ2-7; CDR3aa: CASSQELGGEQYF; CDR3nt: TGTGCCAGCAGCCAAGAGCTAGGGGGCGAGCAGTACTTC
abundance: .; v_gene: TRBV18; d_gene: TRBD1; j_gene: TRBJ1-1; CDR3aa: CASSPLSGTGNTEAFF; CDR3nt: TGTGCCAGCTCACCCTTAAGCGGGACAGGGAACACTGAAGCTTTCTTT
abundance: .; v_gene: TRBV5-1; d_gene: .; j_gene: TRBJ2-5; CDR3aa: CASSLRGAREETQYF; CDR3nt: TGCGCCAGCAGCCTACGGGGGGCACGTGAAGAGACCCAGTACTTC
abundance: few; v_gene: TRBV5-1; d_gene: TRBD1; j_gene: TRBJ2-7; CDR3aa: CASSLEGQGTDEQYF; CDR3nt: TGCGCCAGCAGCTTGGAGGGACAGGGAACTGACGAGCAGTACTTC
abundance: .; v_gene: TRBV19; d_gene: TRBD2; j_gene: TRBJ2-7; CDR3aa: CASSIGGRDSYEQYF; CDR3nt: TGTGCCAGTAGTATAGGCGGGAGGGATTCCTACGAGCAGTACTTC
abundance: .; v_gene: TRBV7-2; d_gene: TRBD1; j_gene: TRBJ1-1; CDR3aa: CASSLDRGPVGAEAFF; CDR3nt: TGTGCCAGCAGCCTCGACAGGGGGCCCGTGGGGGCTGAAGCTTTCTTT
abundance: .; v_gene: TRBV7-9; d_gene: TRBD2; j_gene: TRBJ2-5; CDR3aa: CASSPAGGVSLMAQYF; CDR3nt: TGTGCCAGCAGCCCGGCGGGGGGAGTTAGTTTGATGGCCCAGTACTTC
abundance: once; v_gene: TRBV10-3; d_gene: .; j_gene: TRBJ1-2; CDR3aa: CAISEITQGSNYGYTF; CDR3nt: TGTGCCATCAGTGAGATAACTCAGGGGTCTAACTATGGCTACACCTTC
abundance: few; v_gene: TRBV7-6; d_gene: TRBD2; j_gene: TRBJ2-2; CDR3aa: CASSLQSGGYYGELFF; CDR3nt: TGTGCCAGCAGCTTACAGTCCGGGGGGTATTACGGGGAGCTGTTTTTT
abundance: .; v_gene: TRBV7-2; d_gene: TRBD1; j_gene: TRBJ2-7; CDR3aa: CASSKDRSYEQYF; CDR3nt: TGTGCCAGCAGCAAGGACAGGTCCTACGAGCAGTACTTC
abundance: .; v_gene: TRBV5-1; d_gene: .; j_gene: TRBJ2-5; CDR3aa: CASSPDSVQETQYF; CDR3nt: TGCGCCAGCAGCCCCGATAGTGTCCAAGAGACCCAGTACTTC
abundance: .; v_gene: TRBV13; d_gene: .; j_gene: TRBJ1-4; CDR3aa: CASSTTGPNEKLFF; CDR3nt: TGTGCCAGCAGCACGACAGGACCTAATGAAAAACTGTTTTTT
abundance: .; v_gene: TRBV5-1; d_gene: .; j_gene: TRBJ2-5; CDR3aa: CASSFRGTGRETQYF; CDR3nt: TGCGCCAGCAGCTTCCGGGGGACCGGACGGGAGACCCAGTACTTC
abundance: few; v_gene: TRBV13; d_gene: TRBD2; j_gene: TRBJ2-3; CDR3aa: CASSYRTSGRGTDTQYF; CDR3nt: TGTGCCAGCAGCTATAGGACTAGCGGGAGGGGCACAGATACGCAGTATTTT
abundance: .; v_gene: TRBV5-8; d_gene: .; j_gene: TRBJ2-3; CDR3aa: CASSLIHTDTQYF; CDR3nt: TGTGCCAGCAGCTTGATTCACACAGATACGCAGTATTTT
abundance: .; v_gene: TRBV19; d_gene: .; j_gene: TRBJ2-7; CDR3aa: CASSIKTGTSYEQYF; CDR3nt: TGTGCCAGTAGTATAAAAACAGGCACCTCCTACGAGCAGTACTTC
abundance: .; v_gene: TRBV7-6; d_gene: .; j_gene: TRBJ2-1; CDR3aa: CASSLFSGWFNEQFF; CDR3nt: TGTGCCAGCAGCTTATTTTCAGGGTGGTTCAATGAGCAGTTCTTC
abundance: .; v_gene: TRBV11-2; d_gene: TRBD2; j_gene: TRBJ2-3; CDR3aa: CASSILPLAVNTDTQYF; CDR3nt: TGTGCCAGCAGCATACTCCCACTAGCGGTAAACACAGATACGCAGTATTTT
abundance: .; v_gene: TRBV9; d_gene: .; j_gene: TRBJ2-7; CDR3aa: CASSVKVRDNEQYF; CDR3nt: TGTGCCAGCAGCGTAAAGGTCAGGGATAACGAGCAGTACTTC
abundance: .; v_gene: TRBV5-1; d_gene: TRBD2; j_gene: TRBJ2-7; CDR3aa: CASSFTSGTGEQYF; CDR3nt: TGCGCCAGCAGCTTCACTAGCGGGACGGGCGAGCAGTACTTC
abundance: .; v_gene: TRBV5-4; d_gene: .; j_gene: TRBJ1-1; CDR3aa: CASSLGLQNTEAFF; CDR3nt: TGTGCCAGCAGCTTGGGGCTGCAGAACACTGAAGCTTTCTTT
abundance: .; v_gene: TRBV7-2; d_gene: TRBD2; j_gene: TRBJ2-5; CDR3aa: CASSLRREAFQETQYF; CDR3nt: TGTGCCAGCAGCTTAAGGCGGGAGGCCTTCCAAGAGACCCAGTACTTC
abundance: few; v_gene: TRBV5-5; d_gene: TRBD2; j_gene: TRBJ2-5; CDR3aa: CASSFRTSSETQYF; CDR3nt: TGTGCCAGCAGCTTCCGGACTAGCTCGGAGACCCAGTACTTC
abundance: .; v_gene: TRBV2; d_gene: TRBD2; j_gene: TRBJ2-5; CDR3aa: CASKTGLAEETQYF; CDR3nt: TGTGCCAGCAAGACCGGACTAGCAGAAGAGACCCAGTACTTC
abundance: .; v_gene: TRBV2; d_gene: TRBD1; j_gene: TRBJ2-7; CDR3aa: CASRSGQGNYEQYF; CDR3nt: TGTGCCAGCAGATCAGGACAGGGGAACTACGAGCAGTACTTC
abundance: once; v_gene: TRBV19; d_gene: .; j_gene: TRBJ2-3; CDR3aa: CASNQGRADTQYF; CDR3nt: TGTGCCAGTAATCAGGGTCGGGCAGATACGCAGTATTTT
abundance: .; v_gene: TRBV9; d_gene: .; j_gene: TRBJ2-7; CDR3aa: CASSVPGQSSYEQYF; CDR3nt: TGTGCCAGCAGCGTACCTGGACAGAGCTCCTACGAGCAGTACTTC
abundance: .; v_gene: TRBV27; d_gene: TRBD2; j_gene: TRBJ2-7; CDR3aa: CASSPGTSGINEQYF; CDR3nt: TGTGCCAGCAGTCCAGGGACTAGCGGTATCAACGAGCAGTACTTC
abundance: .; v_gene: TRBV7-8; d_gene: TRBD1; j_gene: TRBJ2-2; CDR3aa: CASSPGTGAWTGELFF; CDR3nt: TGTGCCAGCAGCCCAGGGACAGGGGCATGGACCGGGGAGCTGTTTTTT
abundance: .; v_gene: TRBV2; d_gene: .; j_gene: TRBJ2-7; CDR3aa: CASIEGGAPYEQYF; CDR3nt: TGTGCCAGCATCGAAGGGGGGGCCCCTTACGAGCAGTACTTC
abundance: .; v_gene: TRBV6-4; d_gene: .; j_gene: TRBJ2-1; CDR3aa: CASSDSMGSYNEQFF; CDR3nt: TGTGCCAGCAGTGACTCGATGGGCAGCTACAATGAGCAGTTCTTC
abundance: few; v_gene: TRBV4-2; d_gene: TRBD2; j_gene: TRBJ2-2; CDR3aa: CASSQSQGGTGELFF; CDR3nt: TGTGCCAGCAGCCAATCGCAGGGAGGGACCGGGGAGCTGTTTTTT
abundance: .; v_gene: TRBV6-1; d_gene: TRBD2; j_gene: TRBJ2-5; CDR3aa: CARRRREGRETQYF; CDR3nt: TGTGCCAGACGACGGCGGGAGGGCCGGGAGACCCAGTACTTC
abundance: .; v_gene: TRBV7-6; d_gene: .; j_gene: TRBJ1-1; CDR3aa: CASSPGATNTEAFF; CDR3nt: TGTGCCAGCAGCCCAGGGGCTACGAACACTGAAGCTTTCTTT
abundance: .; v_gene: TRBV11-3; d_gene: TRBD1; j_gene: TRBJ1-1; CDR3aa: CASSQGQVNTEAFF; CDR3nt: TGTGCCAGCAGCCAGGGACAGGTGAACACTGAAGCTTTCTTT
abundance: .; v_gene: TRBV27; d_gene: .; j_gene: TRBJ2-1; CDR3aa: CASSLIREDEQFF; CDR3nt: TGTGCCAGCAGTTTAATTCGAGAAGATGAGCAGTTCTTC
abundance: .; v_gene: TRBV15; d_gene: TRBD1; j_gene: TRBJ2-7; CDR3aa: CATSRARGSYEQYF; CDR3nt: TGTGCCACCAGCAGAGCCAGGGGGTCCTACGAGCAGTACTTC
abundance: .; v_gene: TRBV11-3; d_gene: TRBD2; j_gene: TRBJ2-7; CDR3aa: CASSLGGGGIYEQYF; CDR3nt: TGTGCCAGCAGCTTAGGGGGCGGGGGGATCTACGAGCAGTACTTC
abundance: few; v_gene: TRBV6-5; d_gene: TRBD1; j_gene: TRBJ1-2; CDR3aa: CASSYIRGSGYTF; CDR3nt: TGTGCCAGCAGTTACATCAGGGGGTCTGGCTACACCTTC
abundance: few; v_gene: TRBV5-5; d_gene: .; j_gene: TRBJ2-3; CDR3aa: CASSLAGISTDTQYF; CDR3nt: TGTGCCAGCAGCCTGGCAGGGATTAGCACAGATACGCAGTATTTT
abundance: .; v_gene: TRBV2; d_gene: TRBD1; j_gene: TRBJ1-4; CDR3aa: CASSQTGTGDEKLFF; CDR3nt: TGTGCCAGCAGTCAAACCGGGACAGGTGATGAAAAACTGTTTTTT
abundance: .; v_gene: TRBV5-4; d_gene: TRBD1; j_gene: TRBJ1-1; CDR3aa: CASSQGGLTEAFF; CDR3nt: TGTGCCAGCAGCCAAGGGGGCCTTACTGAAGCTTTCTTT
abundance: .; v_gene: TRBV25-1; d_gene: .; j_gene: TRBJ1-4; CDR3aa: CASSELRTDNEKLFF; CDR3nt: TGTGCCAGCAGTGAGCTCAGGACAGATAATGAAAAACTGTTTTTT
abundance: .; v_gene: TRBV10-3; d_gene: .; j_gene: TRBJ1-5; CDR3aa: CAISGGSTDQPQHF; CDR3nt: TGTGCCATCAGCGGGGGGTCGACTGATCAGCCCCAGCATTTT
abundance: .; v_gene: TRBV28; d_gene: .; j_gene: TRBJ1-2; CDR3aa: CASSFDGAGYGYTF; CDR3nt: TGTGCCAGCAGTTTCGACGGAGCCGGCTATGGCTACACCTTC
abundance: .; v_gene: TRBV7-8; d_gene: .; j_gene: TRBJ2-3; CDR3aa: CASSSGGTATPQYF; CDR3nt: TGTGCCAGCAGCTCGGGCGGGACAGCGACCCCCCAGTATTTT
abundance: .; v_gene: TRBV7-9; d_gene: .; j_gene: TRBJ2-1; CDR3aa: CASSSSGFNEQFF; CDR3nt: TGTGCCAGCAGCTCCAGCGGGTTCAATGAGCAGTTCTTC
abundance: .; v_gene: TRBV5-1; d_gene: .; j_gene: TRBJ1-2; CDR3aa: CASSFEKGGYGYTF; CDR3nt: TGCGCCAGCAGCTTTGAGAAGGGGGGGTATGGCTACACCTTC
abundance: few; v_gene: TRBV10-3; d_gene: TRBD1; j_gene: TRBJ1-6; CDR3aa: CAISDRDSYNSPLHF; CDR3nt: TGTGCCATCAGTGACCGGGACAGTTATAATTCACCCCTCCACTTT
abundance: once; v_gene: TRBV14; d_gene: .; j_gene: TRBJ1-1; CDR3aa: CASSRPGGVTEAFF; CDR3nt: TGTGCCAGCAGCCGCCCTGGGGGGGTCACTGAAGCTTTCTTT
abundance: .; v_gene: TRBV6-1; d_gene: TRBD2; j_gene: TRBJ2-2; CDR3aa: CASGGLAGNTGELFF; CDR3nt: TGTGCCAGCGGGGGACTAGCGGGGAACACCGGGGAGCTGTTTTTT